These T cell receptor beta chains were read from a single sample in a study of blood T cells in healthy people across ages. TCRdb recomputed calls from the 5' RACE reads with MiXCR, one row per CDR3 protein. The sample consists of 920,000 or so distinct CDR3 sequences, under 55% of them appearing once. Sample: blood. The source of these receptors is a woman aged 60 to 75 in good health. Both conserved end residues are part of each CDR3. A D gene is named only where the DNA matches it firmly.

v_gene	j_gene	d_gene	CDR3aa
TRBV28	TRBJ2-7	TRBD1	CASSTPGQGAHEQYF
TRBV6-5	TRBJ2-3	-	CASRPGVRDTQYF
TRBV6-2/TRBV6-3	TRBJ2-7	TRBD1	CASSHQTGGATYEQYF
TRBV7-6	TRBJ2-5	TRBD2	CASSLAPSGSGETQYF
TRBV20-1	TRBJ2-7	TRBD2	CSARDREREIWYEQYF
TRBV12-3/TRBV12-4	TRBJ2-7	TRBD2	CASSLRTSGISYEQYF
TRBV20-1	TRBJ1-1	-	CSANRDMNTEAFF
TRBV11-2	TRBJ2-3	TRBD1	CASSLELQGSTDTQYF
TRBV3-1	TRBJ2-3	-	CASSQDLMGNTDTQYF
TRBV20-1	TRBJ2-1	TRBD2	CSAREGGVARSNEQFF
TRBV7-2	TRBJ1-5	-	CASSFSSTGNQPQHF
TRBV28	TRBJ2-1	TRBD1	CASSSGQGRHNEQFF
TRBV7-2	TRBJ1-5	TRBD1	CASSLTGFNQPQHF
TRBV5-1	TRBJ2-1	TRBD1	CASSGGPGTGGFYNEQFF
TRBV7-9	TRBJ2-2	-	CASSLYLRPGELFF
TRBV20-1	TRBJ2-3	TRBD2	CSAIPGTSGTSTDTQYF
TRBV12-3/TRBV12-4	TRBJ1-5	-	CASSLKGHQPQHF
TRBV18	TRBJ1-2	TRBD1	CASSTDRPKFRGYTF
TRBV6-5	TRBJ2-5	-	CASSYSKGLQETQYF
TRBV5-5	TRBJ2-7	TRBD2	CASSPMVASGQYEQYF
TRBV6-6	TRBJ2-3	TRBD1	CASSSGQGVYTQYF
TRBV12-3/TRBV12-4	TRBJ2-1	TRBD1	CASSLAQGVEQFF
TRBV6-5	TRBJ2-7	-	CASSYSFDSSYEQYF
TRBV6-1	TRBJ2-7	-	CASRAKGEGNYEQYF
TRBV6-2/TRBV6-3	-	TRBD2	CASSRFLAGAYEQYF
TRBV27	TRBJ2-3	TRBD2	CASSYSGVRGDTQYF
TRBV18	TRBJ2-5	TRBD2	CASSPDLAGRNEQYF
TRBV3-1	TRBJ1-2	-	CASSQEGGGYGYTF
TRBV20-1	TRBJ2-1	-	CSAIYQGEQFF
TRBV9	TRBJ2-7	TRBD1	CASSGGQGSYEQYF
TRBV20-1	TRBJ2-3	-	CSALGYGGTTDTRYF
TRBV20-1	TRBJ2-7	-	CEVQGHGEPRTRGQYF
TRBV7-8	TRBJ2-7	-	CASSRGDRSSYEQYF
TRBV30	TRBJ2-1	TRBD1	CAWTGQGNEQFF
TRBV6-6	TRBJ2-5	-	CASTLPNREETQYF
TRBV6-1	TRBJ2-7	-	CASSEGRAGSYEQYF